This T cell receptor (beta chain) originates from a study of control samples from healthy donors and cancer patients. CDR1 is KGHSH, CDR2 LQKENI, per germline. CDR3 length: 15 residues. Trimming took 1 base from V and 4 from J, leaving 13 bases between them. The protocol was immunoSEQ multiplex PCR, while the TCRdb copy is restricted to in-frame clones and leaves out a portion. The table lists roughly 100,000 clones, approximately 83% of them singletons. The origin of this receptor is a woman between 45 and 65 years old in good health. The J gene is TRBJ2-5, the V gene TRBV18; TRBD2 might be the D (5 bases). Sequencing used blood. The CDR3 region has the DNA TGTGCCAGCTCACCACTTATGGGAGTCTCAGAGACCCAGTACTTC. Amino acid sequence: CASSPLMGVSETQYF. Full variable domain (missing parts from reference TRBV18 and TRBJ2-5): NAGVMQNPRHLVRRRGQEARLRCSPMKGHSHVYWYRQLPEEGLKFMVYLQKENIIDESGMPKERFSAEFPKEGPSILRIQQVVRGDSAAYFCASSPLMGVSETQYFGPGTRLLVL.